This entry describes one TCR beta chain. The target antigen is unknown. This entry belongs to a study of CXCR3-negative and CXCR3-positive naive CD8 T cells. General study findings and limits: Hydrophobicity of TRB CDR3s was greater in CXCR3-positive naive cells than in CXCR3-negative naive cells.

CDR1 is SQVTM and CDR2 is ANQGSEA in the germline V gene. This CDR3 region has 15 residues. The libraries of TRB cDNA were constructed through 5' RACE using UMI labels. Using the 5' RACE reads, TCRdb records one entry per CDR3 protein without DNA. Across fewer than 65,000 distinct CDR3 sequences, the top ten clones capture over 4% of the sample. V usage is TRBV29-1 and J usage is TRBJ1-2; TCRdb's D gene call, TRBD1, goes unchecked for lack of DNA. Sequenced: naive CXCR3+ CD8+ T cells from blood. The sample's subset: CD45RO-CCR7+CD27+CD95- naive CD8+ T cells expressing CXCR3 (TNR3+). This clonotype originated in a human donor in good health. Some clones in this sample may be carry-over from other donors' samples. This CDR3 is CSVEGGFRQGGGYTF.